This TCR beta chain was profiled in a study of OX40 agonist ivuxolimab in advanced cancers. Overall study context: Patients with hepatocellular carcinoma, melanoma, renal cell or head and neck cancer made up the dose-escalation patients.

This clone was observed once. What it recognizes is unknown. This table comes from immunoSEQ multiplex PCR, and its TCRdb copy is limited to in-frame clones, with some not included. The data hold about 66,000 clones, with approximately 84% observed a single time. The study's findings and limits: Low normalized clonal expansion also occurred in some nonresponding patients. The average count of expanded clones was higher among CD8+ T cells than among CD4+.

This CDR3 spans 16 amino acids. Trimming pared 2 bases from V and 2 bases from J, leaving 16 bases between. From germline, CDR1 is SGHKS and CDR2 YYEKEE (reference sequence). This specimen consisted of CD4+ or CD8+ T cells sorted from blood, obtained in a trial of the OX40 agonist ivuxolimab. The TCR was taken from an adult with an advanced solid tumor such as melanoma, head and neck, liver or kidney cancer. The chain links TRBV5-5 to TRBJ1-2, with a weak D call TRBD1 (5 bases). CDR3 DNA sequence: TGTGCCAGCAGCTTCCGTCCCGGGACGGGGAACTATGGCTACACCTTC. Amino acid sequence: CASSFRPGTGNYGYTF.